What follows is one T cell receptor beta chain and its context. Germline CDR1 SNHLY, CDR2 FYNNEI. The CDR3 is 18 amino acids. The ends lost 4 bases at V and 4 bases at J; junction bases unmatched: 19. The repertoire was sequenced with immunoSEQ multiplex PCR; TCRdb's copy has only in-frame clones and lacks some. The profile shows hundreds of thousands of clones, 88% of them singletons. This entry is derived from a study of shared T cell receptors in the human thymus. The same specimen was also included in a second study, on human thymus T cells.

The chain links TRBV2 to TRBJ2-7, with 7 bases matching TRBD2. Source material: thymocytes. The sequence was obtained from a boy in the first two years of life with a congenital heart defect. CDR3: CASSGGREGVRPLYEQYF. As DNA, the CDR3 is TGTGCCAGCAGTGGAGGCAGGGAGGGCGTCCGTCCCCTTTACGAGCAGTACTTC.